The 15 T cell receptor beta chains listed next were all sequenced from one sample in a study of Tregs in tolerant kidney transplant recipients. The assay was immunoSEQ multiplex PCR, and TCRdb's table has in-frame clones only and misses some. The sample yields 60,000 to 95,000 clones, around 98% seen once. The specimen was CD4+ T cells from blood, collected before the transplant. These TCRs come from a human donor who received a combined kidney and bone marrow transplant.

This chain connects TRBV5-4 to TRBJ2-5; the match to TRBD1 covers 7 bases. This CDR3 has 14 residues. CDR1 and CDR2 (germline): SGHNT, YYREEE (reference sequence). Trimming took 4 bases from V and 2 from J; bases not matched to a gene: 5. CDR3 bases: TGTGCCAGCAGCCGGACAGGTATGCAAGAGACCCAGTACTTC. Translated, it gives CASSRTGMQETQYF.

The rearrangement links TRBV5-4 to TRBJ1-3, with D maybe TRBD1 (6 bases). V was trimmed by 4 bases and J by 3 bases, leaving 8 bases between them. CDR1 SGHNT and CDR2 YYREEE come from the germline V gene (reference sequence). This CDR3 region has 13 residues. CDR3 nucleotides: TGTGCCAGCAGCGGGACAAATGGAAACACCATATATTTT. Translated, it gives CASSGTNGNTIYF.

The genes are TRBV6-1 and TRBJ1-1, with TRBD1 matching 7 bases. Trimming cost V 6 bases and J 7 bases; bases outside gene matches: 8. The CDR3 totals 13 residues. Germline values: CDR1 MNHNS, CDR2 SASEGT. CDR3 sequence: CASRARQGGEAFF. The DNA for the CDR3 is TGTGCCAGCAGAGCCCGACAGGGCGGTGAAGCTTTCTTT.

Only one count was recorded for this clone. The chain has TRBV19 and TRBJ2-2; TRBD2 aligns across 7 bases. The CDR3 has 15 residues. Looked up from germline, CDR1 is LNHDA and CDR2 is SQIVND (reference sequence). Trimming at V came to 3 bases and at J to 5 bases, leaving 6 bases not matched to a gene. Written as DNA, the CDR3 is TGTGCCAGTAGTATGCGCGGGAGAAAAACCGGGGAGCTGTTTTTT. This translates into CASSMRGRKTGELFF.

The V call is TRBV2, the J call TRBJ2-7; 11 nucleotides match TRBD2. The trim removed 6 bases at V and 5 bases at J, leaving 9 bases unmatched. CDR3 length: 15 residues. CDR1 is SNHLY, CDR2 FYNNEI, per germline. CDR3 DNA: TGTGCCAGCAGCCTAATAGCGGGAGGGTGGAACGAGCAGTACTTC. Its translation: CASSLIAGGWNEQYF.

The V gene is TRBV4-2, the J gene TRBJ2-7; D perhaps matches TRBD1 (5 bases). CDR3 length: 17 amino acids. Germline assignment: CDR1 LGHNA and CDR2 YNFKEQ. Between the trimmed V and J ends, which lost 0 bases and 3 bases, there was a span of 18 bases. CDR3 loop: CASSQDLGQGALYEQYF. The CDR3 DNA reads TGTGCCAGCAGCCAAGATTTGGGGCAGGGTGCCCTCTACGAGCAGTACTTC.

This chain links TRBV5-6 with TRBJ2-2, with D unresolved. V lost 1 base and J 1 base, leaving 2 bases between the germline ends. Looked up from germline, CDR1 is SGHDT and CDR2 is YYEEEE. This CDR3 comprises 13 residues. CDR3 sequence reads: CASSLQNTGELFF. The CDR3 DNA follows: TGTGCCAGCAGCTTGCAGAACACCGGGGAGCTGTTTTTT.

The rearrangement links TRBV2 to TRBJ1-5; 12 bases fit TRBD1. CDR1 and CDR2 from the germline V gene are SNHLY and FYNNEI. Trimming cost V 7 bases and J 6 bases; bases outside gene matches: 4. The CDR3 extends over 14 amino acids. Here the CDR3 reads CASTGTGGGQPQHF. In nucleotides, the CDR3 is TGTGCCAGCACCGGGACAGGGGGCGGTCAGCCCCAGCATTTT.

V gene TRBV25-1 combines with J gene TRBJ2-1, with 11 bases aligning to TRBD2. V shed 1 base, J shed 0 bases, and the junction held 5 bases outside the gene matches. The length of the CDR3 is 18 residues. Germline V lookup: CDR1 MGHDK, CDR2 SYGVNS. CDR3 residues: CASSESSGRPSSYNEQFF. The CDR3 region has the DNA TGTGCCAGCAGTGAATCTAGCGGGAGGCCCAGCTCCTACAATGAGCAGTTCTTC. The full variable domain, in which reference TRBV25-1 and TRBJ2-1 provide the parts outside the CDR3, is EADIYQTPRYLVIGTGKKITLECSQTMGHDKMYWYQQDPGMELHLIHYSYGVNSTEKGDLSSESTVSRIRTEHFPLTLESARPSHTSQYLCASSESSGRPSSYNEQFFGPGTRLTVL.

The chain recombines TRBV7-9 with TRBJ1-5; possibly TRBD1 for D (6 bases). Looked up from germline, CDR1 is SEHNR and CDR2 is FQNEAQ (reference sequence). The CDR3 totals 13 residues. The V end was cut by 5 bases, the J end by 6 bases, with 11 bases between. The CDR3 region is CASSPTGSQPQHF. In nucleotides, the CDR3 is TGTGCCAGCAGCCCCACAGGGTCTCAGCCCCAGCATTTT.

The CDR3 region has the DNA TGTGCCAGCAAGAGGGACAGGGGATATACCGGGGAGCTGTTTTTT. This codes for CASKRDRGYTGELFF. The genes are TRBV27 and TRBJ2-2; TRBD1 matches 10 bases. Germline loops: CDR1 MNHEY, CDR2 SMNVEV (reference sequence). The CDR3 sequence is 15 residues long. J gave up 5 bases and V 7 bases, and 7 bases lay outside the gene matches.

V and J are TRBV4-3 and TRBJ1-6; 9 bases are shared with TRBD1. J was trimmed by 9 bases and V by 0 bases; bases with no gene match: 6. The CDR3 runs 16 residues. In germline, CDR1 is LGHNA, CDR2 YSLEER. The CDR3 spells CASSQDPDRGFSPLHF. The CDR3 nucleotides read TGCGCCAGCAGCCAAGATCCGGACAGGGGCTTTTCACCCCTCCACTTT.

This chain links TRBV5-1 with TRBJ2-7; 10 positions agree with TRBD2. This CDR3 is 15 amino acids long. Unmatched junction bases numbered 2, after V lost 2 bases and J lost 0 bases. Germline assignment: CDR1 SGHRS and CDR2 YFSETQ. CDR3 DNA sequence: TGCGCCAGCAGCTTTTTAGCGGGAGGCTCCTACGAGCAGTACTTC. The encoded protein is CASSFLAGGSYEQYF.

The gene calls are TRBV9 and TRBJ1-2; D is uncertain. The germline V and J ends were trimmed by 1 base and 0 bases, with 13 bases remaining between them. The CDR3 is made up of 16 amino acids. Germline loops: CDR1 SGDLS, CDR2 YYNGEE. The CDR3 loop reads CASSVNPHQSNYGYTF. CDR3 bases: TGTGCCAGCAGCGTAAACCCCCACCAGTCTAACTATGGCTACACCTTC.

This chain uses TRBV11-2 with TRBJ2-2; TRBD2 matches 10 bases. Trimming took 6 bases from V and 4 from J; bases not matched to a gene: 5. The CDR3 totals 15 residues. Germline loops: CDR1 SGHAT, CDR2 FQNNGV. The DNA of the CDR3 is TGTGCCAGCAGGGCTAGCGGGGGACTCACCGGGGAGCTGTTTTTT. It encodes CASRASGGLTGELFF.